This T cell receptor (beta chain) originates from a study of CD8 T cells in ankylosing spondylitis. Library preparation for TCR beta used quantitative 5'-RACE with molecular barcodes. One entry per CDR3 protein results from TCRdb running MiXCR on the 5' RACE reads. The sample shows 290,000 or so distinct CDR3 sequences, around 21% of them seen only once. Trimming left V 4 bases short and J 2 bases short, with 5 bases between. This CDR3 contains 12 residues. Germline CDR1 and CDR2: MGHDK and SYGVNS. Findings of the study overall: The authors found the disease-linked clones to be CD8+ and relatively rare in peripheral blood. Made up of fewer than ten highly homologous variants, a TCR beta motif appeared characteristic of ankylosing spondylitis blood. Significant enrichment of disease-linked clones was reportedly seen in matched ankylosing spondylitis synovial fluid.

This clonotype was counted a few times. What it binds is unknown. Sequencing used blood, either unsorted or a sorted T cell fraction (not recorded which). This chain connects TRBV25-1 to TRBJ2-5; D is ambiguous. The TCR was taken from a female donor with ankylosing spondylitis or in good health (not recorded which). CDR3 loop: CASSAPQETQYF. As DNA, the CDR3 is TGTGCCAGCAGTGCCCCGCAAGAGACCCAGTACTTC.